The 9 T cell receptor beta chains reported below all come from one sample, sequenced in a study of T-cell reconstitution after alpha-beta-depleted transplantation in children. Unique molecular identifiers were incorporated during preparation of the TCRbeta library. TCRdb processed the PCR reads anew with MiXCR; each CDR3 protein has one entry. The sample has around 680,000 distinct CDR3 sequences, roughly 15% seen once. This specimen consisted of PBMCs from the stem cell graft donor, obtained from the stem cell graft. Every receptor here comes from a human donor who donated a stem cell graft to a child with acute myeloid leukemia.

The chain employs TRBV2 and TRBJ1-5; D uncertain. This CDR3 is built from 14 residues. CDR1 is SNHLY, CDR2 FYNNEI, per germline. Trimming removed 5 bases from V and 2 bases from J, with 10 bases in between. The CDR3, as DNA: TGTGCCAGCAGTCGAGGAGAGGGCAATCAGCCCCAGCATTTT. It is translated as CASSRGEGNQPQHF.

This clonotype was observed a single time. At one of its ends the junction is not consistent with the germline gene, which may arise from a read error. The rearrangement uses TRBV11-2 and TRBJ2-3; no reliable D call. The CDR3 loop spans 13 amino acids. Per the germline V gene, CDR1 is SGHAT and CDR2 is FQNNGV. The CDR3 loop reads CASSLIPNYGLFF. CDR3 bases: TGTGCCAGCAGCTTAATTCCGAACTACGGGCTCTTTTTT.

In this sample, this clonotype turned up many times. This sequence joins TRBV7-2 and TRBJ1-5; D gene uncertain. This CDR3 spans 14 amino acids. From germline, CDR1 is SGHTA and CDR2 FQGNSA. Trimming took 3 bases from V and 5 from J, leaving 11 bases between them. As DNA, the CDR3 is TGTGCCAGCAGCTTGAGCGGGATTTATCAGCCCCAGCATTTT. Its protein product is CASSLSGIYQPQHF.

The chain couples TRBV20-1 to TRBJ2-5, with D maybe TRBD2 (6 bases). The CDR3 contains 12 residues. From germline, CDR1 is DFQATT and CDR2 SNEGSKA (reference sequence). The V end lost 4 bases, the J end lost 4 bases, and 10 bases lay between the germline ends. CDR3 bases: TGCAGTGCTACTAGCGTAAGAGAGACCCAGTACTTC. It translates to CSATSVRETQYF.

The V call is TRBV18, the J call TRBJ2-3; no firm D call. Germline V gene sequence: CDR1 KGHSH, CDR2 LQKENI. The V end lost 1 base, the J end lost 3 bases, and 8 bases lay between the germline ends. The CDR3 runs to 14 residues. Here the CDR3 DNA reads TGTGCCAGCTCACCACGGCCTGAAACAGATACGCAGTATTTT. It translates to CASSPRPETDTQYF.

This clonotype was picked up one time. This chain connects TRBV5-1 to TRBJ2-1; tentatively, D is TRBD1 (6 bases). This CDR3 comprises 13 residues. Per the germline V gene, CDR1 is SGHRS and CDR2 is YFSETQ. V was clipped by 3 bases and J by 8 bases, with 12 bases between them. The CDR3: CASSSQGSYEQFF. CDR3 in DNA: TGCGCCAGCAGCTCACAGGGCAGCTATGAGCAGTTCTTC.

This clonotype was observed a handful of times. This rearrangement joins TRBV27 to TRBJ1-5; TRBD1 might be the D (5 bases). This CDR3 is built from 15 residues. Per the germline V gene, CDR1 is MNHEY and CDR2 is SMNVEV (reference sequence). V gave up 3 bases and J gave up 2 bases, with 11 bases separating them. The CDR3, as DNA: TGTGCCAGCAGTTTGGGGGTTTGGGGCAATCAGCCCCAGCATTTT. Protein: CASSLGVWGNQPQHF.

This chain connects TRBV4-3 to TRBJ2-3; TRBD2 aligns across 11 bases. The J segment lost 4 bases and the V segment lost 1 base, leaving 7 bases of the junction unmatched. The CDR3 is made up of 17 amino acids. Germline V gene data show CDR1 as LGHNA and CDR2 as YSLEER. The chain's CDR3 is CASSQGETSGGSDTQYF. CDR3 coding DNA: TGCGCCAGCAGCCAAGGGGAAACTAGCGGGGGTTCAGATACGCAGTATTTT.

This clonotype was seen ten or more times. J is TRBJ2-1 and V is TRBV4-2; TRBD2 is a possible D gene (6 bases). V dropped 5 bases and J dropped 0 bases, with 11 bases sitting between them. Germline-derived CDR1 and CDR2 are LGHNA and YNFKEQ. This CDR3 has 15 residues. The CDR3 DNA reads TGTGCCAGCAGCTGGGACTCCAGCTCCTACAATGAGCAGTTCTTC. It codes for CASSWDSSSYNEQFF.